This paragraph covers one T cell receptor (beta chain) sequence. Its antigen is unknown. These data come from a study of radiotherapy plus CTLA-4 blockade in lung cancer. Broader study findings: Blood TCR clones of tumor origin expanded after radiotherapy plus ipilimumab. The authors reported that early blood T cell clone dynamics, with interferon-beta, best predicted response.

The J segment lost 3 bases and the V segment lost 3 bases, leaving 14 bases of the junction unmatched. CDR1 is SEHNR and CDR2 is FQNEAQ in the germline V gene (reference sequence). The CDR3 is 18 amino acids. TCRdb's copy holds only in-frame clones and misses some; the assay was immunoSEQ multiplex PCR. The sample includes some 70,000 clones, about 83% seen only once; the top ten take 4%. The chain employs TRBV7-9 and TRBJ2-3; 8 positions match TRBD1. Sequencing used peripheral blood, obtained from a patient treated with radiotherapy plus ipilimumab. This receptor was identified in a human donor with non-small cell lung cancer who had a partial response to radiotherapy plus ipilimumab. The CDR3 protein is CASSLDWTGPLGTDTQYF. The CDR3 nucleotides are TGTGCCAGCAGCTTGGACTGGACAGGGCCACTGGGAACAGATACGCAGTATTTT.